The clone carrying this T cell receptor beta chain occurred a few times. Its antigen is not known. Expressed TCRB transcripts were sequenced because the isolated RNA had all been reverse transcribed beforehand. Here immunoSEQ multiplex PCR was the method, and the copy in TCRdb shows in-frame clones only, minus some. The table records 240,000 or so clones, 20% of them present only once. The data are from a study of beta chain features in type 1 diabetes. Study results and limitations: Although PCR might favor shorter templates, it would do so equally in patients and controls. The study found moderately but significantly shorter TCRB CDR3s in all four CD4+ subsets of Type 1 diabetes patients. Fewer insertions but more deletions were seen at VDJ junctions in type 1 diabetes patients. Cells carrying high TCR expression could end up over-represented when cDNA is sequenced.

Germline V CDR1 and CDR2: KGHSH, LQKENI. V dropped 3 bases and J dropped 3 bases, with 15 bases sitting between them. This CDR3 contains 16 residues. Using CD45RO/CCR7/CD25/CD127/CD95/CD27, CD4+ naive, central memory, regulatory and stem cell-like memory cells were sorted. The source is a woman aged 40 to 55 with type 1 diabetes. Sequencing was carried out using naive CD4+ T cells from blood. V is TRBV18 and J is TRBJ1-5; weak D call: TRBD1 (6 bases). The CDR3 region has the DNA TGTGCCAGCTCACCGTTGGACAGCCTCCCCAATCAGCCCCAGCATTTT. It specifies CASSPLDSLPNQPQHF.